Given below is one T cell receptor (beta chain) in context. What it recognizes is unknown. The sample contains more than one DNA sequence encoding this CDR3. From germline, CDR1 is LGHNT and CDR2 FRNRAP. Trimming cost V 0 bases and J 3 bases; bases outside gene matches: 6. This CDR3 contains 16 residues. This specimen comes from a study of cytomegalovirus exposure and HLA in healthy donors. As for the study in general: Earlier sequencing of approximately 200 million T cells yielded under 120 million unique TCR beta sequences. Overall study findings and caveats: TCR beta chains numbering some 160 were designated cytomegalovirus-associated. For TCR beta chains, V- and J-gene trimming was later linked to a missense DCLRE1C variant.

PCR primers comprised 60 Vbeta and 13 Jbeta primers. The table came from immunoSEQ multiplex PCR; TCRdb's copy has only in-frame clones and leaves some out. This table has more than 85,000 clones, 76% appearing once. The clonotype originates from a woman aged 50 to 65 in good health and CMV-seropositive. Sequenced input: PBMCs. This chain uses TRBV12-5 with TRBJ1-1; 8 bases agree with TRBD1. DNA for the CDR3: TGTGCTAGTGGTTTGGTATACGGGACAGGATACACTGAAGCTTTCTTT. Translated, it gives CASGLVYGTGYTEAFF.